Each of the 11 T cell receptor beta chains below was sequenced from the same sample in a study of identical twins (dated by TCRdb to about 2016). The library relied on 5' RACE. The sequencer listed for this sample is Illumina HiSeq 2000. TCRdb itself trimmed the public reads at Q25 with fastp, ran MiXCR and retained productive beta chains. For every CDR3 protein sequence, its rows merge into one entry that carries the most common genes and DNA. A total of 200,000 to 300,000 distinct CDR3 sequences appear in this sample, about 11% of them only once. The ten most abundant clones make up 9% to 10% of the sample. Sequencing used memory T cells sorted from blood. The cell subset or site label corresponds to: CD45RO+ enriched T cells. Source of these receptors: a man in his fifties or sixties in good health.

This clonotype was seen a few times. The V call is TRBV10-3, the J call TRBJ2-2; no clear D. Trimming pared 4 bases from V and 0 bases from J, leaving 6 bases between. This CDR3 comprises 14 residues. From germline, CDR1 is ENHRY and CDR2 SYGVKD. The CDR3 region is CAISGKANTGELFF. The CDR3 DNA follows: TGTGCCATCAGTGGGAAAGCGAACACCGGGGAGCTGTTTTTT.

This clonotype was observed at least ten times. This chain joins TRBV4-2 and TRBJ2-5, with TRBD1 as a possible D gene (5 bases). V gave up 4 bases and J gave up 3 bases, with 12 bases separating them. Germline lookup yields CDR1 LGHNA and CDR2 YNFKEQ. This CDR3 is built from 14 residues. CDR3 region: CASSRRTDKETQYF. The CDR3 DNA reads TGTGCCAGCAGCCGTCGAACGGACAAAGAGACCCAGTACTTC.

In regard to this clonotype: Given a much more abundant clone one base away, this may be a read error. J is TRBJ1-2 and V is TRBV6-2 or TRBV6-3, with TRBD1 as a possible D gene (5 bases). CDR1 is MNHEY and CDR2 is SVGEGT in the germline V gene. This CDR3 is 12 amino acids long. CDR3 sequence (DNA): TGTGCCAGCAGCGACCGGGGCTATGGCTACCCCTTC. This translates into CASSDRGYGYPF.

This clonotype was found many times. The chain carries TRBV12-3 or TRBV12-4 and TRBJ1-3; D is uncertain. Trimming shortened V by 6 bases and J by 2 bases, and 5 bases separated the two germline ends. This CDR3 is 12 amino acids long. CDR3 coding DNA: TGTGCCAGCAGGTCAGCTGGAAACACCATATATTTT. The encoded protein is CASRSAGNTIYF.

This chain joins TRBV7-2 and TRBJ2-5; 8 nucleotides match TRBD2. This CDR3 is built from 15 residues. With V trimmed by 5 bases and J by 3 bases, 8 bases remained unmatched. The V gene's germline CDR1 is SGHTA and CDR2 FQGNSA. The CDR3 nucleotides are TGTGCCAGCAGCCGGCGACTAGCGCGAGAAGAGACCCAGTACTTC. As protein: CASSRRLAREETQYF.

This clonotype was counted at least ten times. V usage is TRBV28 and J usage is TRBJ2-7; TRBD2 might be the D (5 bases). Trimming stripped 2 bases from V and 0 bases from J, with 8 bases between. The CDR3 has 14 amino acids. In germline, CDR1 is MDHEN, CDR2 SYDVKM. The CDR3 DNA reads TGTGCCAGCAGTTTAGACTACAGCTCCTACGAGCAGTACTTC. It codes for CASSLDYSSYEQYF.

At least ten counts were recorded for this clonotype. The chain couples TRBV20-1 to TRBJ1-5, with D hard to call. This CDR3 spans 14 amino acids. Trimming cost V 3 bases and J 9 bases, with 18 bases left between them. The germline CDR1 and CDR2 sequences are DFQATT and SNEGSKA (reference sequence). CDR3 coding DNA: TGCAGTGCTAGGCGACTGGCCGCCTTTGGGCCCCAGCATTTT. Protein: CSARRLAAFGPQHF.

Ten or more counts support this clonotype. The V call is TRBV5-1, the J call TRBJ2-1; 8 nucleotides match TRBD1. Germline loops: CDR1 SGHRS, CDR2 YFSETQ. The CDR3 covers 13 residues. With V trimmed by 3 bases and J by 7 bases, 3 bases remained unmatched. In DNA form, the CDR3 reads TGCGCCAGCAGCTCCTGGACAGGGAATGAGCAGTTCTTC. Its translation is CASSSWTGNEQFF. Combining the CDR3 with reference TRBV5-1 and TRBJ2-1 gives the whole variable domain KAGVTQTPRYLIKTRGQQVTLSCSPISGHRSVSWYQQTPGQGLQFLFEYFSETQRNKGNFPGRFSGRQFSNSRSEMNVSTLELGDSALYLCASSSWTGNEQFFGPGTRLTVL.

The chain is built from TRBV5-1 and TRBJ1-1, with TRBD1 matching over 9 bases. J gave up 4 bases and V 3 bases, and 7 bases lay outside the gene matches. CDR3 length: 15 residues. CDR1 and CDR2 from the germline V gene are SGHRS and YFSETQ. CDR3 residues: CASSSTGGASTEAFF. Here the CDR3 DNA reads TGCGCCAGCAGCTCTACAGGGGGCGCGAGCACTGAAGCTTTCTTT. The variable domain in full, completed from reference TRBV5-1 and TRBJ1-1, reads KAGVTQTPRYLIKTRGQQVTLSCSPISGHRSVSWYQQTPGQGLQFLFEYFSETQRNKGNFPGRFSGRQFSNSRSEMNVSTLELGDSALYLCASSSTGGASTEAFFGQGTRLTVV.

This clonotype has a count of ten or more. The V call is TRBV11-2, the J call TRBJ2-1, with 8 bases identical to TRBD2. CDR3 length: 15 amino acids. The V and J ends lost 5 bases and 4 bases, in that order; junction bases with no gene match: 7. The germline CDR1 and CDR2 sequences are SGHAT and FQNNGV. The DNA of the CDR3 is TGTGCCAGCAGCCCACGGGGGGGCCTATACAATGAGCAGTTCTTC. It is translated as CASSPRGGLYNEQFF.

This clonotype has a count of ten or more. The chain recombines TRBV5-1 with TRBJ2-2; TRBD1 agrees at 8 bases. CDR1 and CDR2 from the germline V gene are SGHRS and YFSETQ. The CDR3 sequence is 15 residues long. V lost 2 bases, J lost 4 bases, and 4 bases stayed unmatched. CDR3 nucleotide sequence: TGCGCCAGCAGCTTAGACAGGGGAGGCACCGGGGAGCTGTTTTTT. Translation gives CASSLDRGGTGELFF.